These 4 T cell receptor beta chains came from one sample sequenced in a study of breast tumors, draining lymph nodes, adjacent tissues. Samples came from axillary lymph nodes draining the breast cancer. TCRdb re-derived calls from the multiplex PCR reads in MiXCR, one entry per CDR3 protein. The table records about 150,000 distinct CDR3 sequences, approximately 20% of them present only once. Sequenced input: axillary lymph node tissue. These receptors originate from a female donor with breast cancer. Some clones in this sample may be carry-over from other donors' samples.

This clonotype was counted ten times or more. The rearrangement links TRBV7-8 to TRBJ1-2; D is undetermined. V lost 0 bases and J lost 7, with 15 bases in between. Germline assignment: CDR1 SGHVS and CDR2 FQNEAQ. CDR3 length: 15 amino acids. DNA for the CDR3: TGTGCCAGCAGCTTAGCGGCTCCCGCTTCTCTTGGCTACACCTTC. Translating gives CASSLAAPASLGYTF. The full variable domain, in which reference TRBV7-8 and TRBJ1-2 provide the parts outside the CDR3, is GAGVSQSPRYKVAKRGQDVALRCDPISGHVSLFWYQQALGQGPEFLTYFQNEAQLDKSGLPSDRFFAERPEGSVSTLKIQRTQQEDSAVYLCASSLAAPASLGYTFGSGTRLTVV.

Details on this clonotype: A read error may explain this, as a much larger clone is one base away. The rearrangement uses TRBV7-9 and TRBJ2-5; TRBD2 matches 10 bases. CDR3 size: 14 residues. In germline, CDR1 is SEHNR, CDR2 FQNEAQ (reference sequence). The DNA of the CDR3 is TGTGCCGGCAGCTTTAGCGGGAGGAGGGAGACCCAGTACTTC. This encodes CAGSFSGRRETQYF.

This clonotype was seen repeatedly, ten times or more. This chain links TRBV5-1 with TRBJ2-1; 7 bases match TRBD2. Germline V lookup: CDR1 SGHRS, CDR2 YFSETQ. This CDR3 region has 14 residues. The V segment lost 4 bases and the J segment 7 bases; nucleotides outside the gene matches: 8. In DNA, the CDR3 is TGCGCCAGCAGCGGCGAGGGAGGGCCAAATGAGCAGTTCTTC. Translated, it gives CASSGEGGPNEQFF.

The rearrangement joins TRBV18 to TRBJ2-7; the D gene is possibly TRBD2 (6 bases). The CDR3 contains 14 residues. V was trimmed by 3 bases and J by 2 bases, leaving 11 bases between them. Germline V gene sequence: CDR1 KGHSH, CDR2 LQKENI. CDR3 sequence: CASSPLGSAYEQYF. The CDR3 bases are TGTGCCAGCTCACCGCTCGGGAGCGCCTACGAGCAGTACTTC.